This passage covers 2 T cell receptor beta chains from one sample sequenced in a study of cytomegalovirus exposure and HLA in healthy donors (dated by TCRdb to the late 2010s). Library preparation employed the immunoSEQ multiplex PCR assay. The multiplex PCR relied on a mix of 60 forward primers for TCR Vbeta segments and 13 reverse primers for TCR Jbeta segments. The immuneACCESS repertoire file appears here via TCRdb, limited to in-frame rearrangements. These files lack a portion of the clones; in checked studies, under half of the deficit traces to unresolved V genes, and the cause of the others is not known. The sample table lists over 200,000 clones, around 80% of them with a count of one. Less than 3.5% of the sample comes from the top ten. The material sequenced was PBMCs. The receptor set was obtained from a woman aged 60 to 75 in good health and CMV-seropositive.

The V call is TRBV25-1, the J call TRBJ2-5, with a possible D match to TRBD2 (6 bases). Germline values: CDR1 MGHDK, CDR2 SYGVNS. CDR3 length: 15 residues. V lost 3 bases to trimming and J lost 3 bases, with 14 bases between them. CDR3 DNA: TGTGCCAGCAGTGACCCCGGGGGACCCAAAGAGACCCAGTACTTC. It is translated as CASSDPGGPKETQYF.

This clone was detected only once. This chain uses TRBV5-1 with TRBJ1-2, with D maybe TRBD1 (5 bases). V dropped 4 bases and J dropped 10 bases, with 17 bases sitting between them. CDR3 length: 13 residues. The germline V gene encodes CDR1 SGHRS and CDR2 YFSETQ. The DNA of the CDR3 is TGCGCCAGCAGCCCCTGGACACATTCCCACTACACCTTC. Protein product: CASSPWTHSHYTF.